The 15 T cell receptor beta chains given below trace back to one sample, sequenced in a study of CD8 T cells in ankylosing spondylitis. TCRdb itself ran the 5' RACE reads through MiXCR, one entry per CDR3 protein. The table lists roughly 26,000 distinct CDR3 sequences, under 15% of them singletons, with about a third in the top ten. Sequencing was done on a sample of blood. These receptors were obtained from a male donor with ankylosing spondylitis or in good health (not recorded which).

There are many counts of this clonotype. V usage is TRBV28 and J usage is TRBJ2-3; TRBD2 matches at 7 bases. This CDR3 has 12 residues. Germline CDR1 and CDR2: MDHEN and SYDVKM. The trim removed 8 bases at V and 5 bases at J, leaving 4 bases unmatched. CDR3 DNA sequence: TGTGCCAGCCGGCGCGGGAGAGATACGCAGTATTTT. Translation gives CASRRGRDTQYF.

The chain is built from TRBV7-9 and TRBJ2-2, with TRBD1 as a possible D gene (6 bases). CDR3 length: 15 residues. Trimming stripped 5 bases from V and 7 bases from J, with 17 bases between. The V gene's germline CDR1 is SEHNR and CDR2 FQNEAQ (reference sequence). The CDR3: CASSARGLADGELFF. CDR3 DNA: TGTGCCAGCAGCGCAAGGGGGTTGGCGGACGGGGAGCTGTTTTTT.

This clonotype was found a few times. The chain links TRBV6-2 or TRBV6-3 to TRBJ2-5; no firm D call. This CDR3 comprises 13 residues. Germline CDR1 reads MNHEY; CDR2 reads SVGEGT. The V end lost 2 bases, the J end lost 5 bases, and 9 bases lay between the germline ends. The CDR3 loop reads CASSYQVEETQYF. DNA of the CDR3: TGTGCCAGCAGTTACCAGGTTGAGGAGACCCAGTACTTC.

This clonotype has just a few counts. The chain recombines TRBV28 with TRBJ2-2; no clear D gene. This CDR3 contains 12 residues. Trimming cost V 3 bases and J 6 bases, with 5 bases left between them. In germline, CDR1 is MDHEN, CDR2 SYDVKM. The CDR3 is CASSLRPGELFF. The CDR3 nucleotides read TGTGCCAGCAGTTTGCGCCCCGGGGAGCTGTTTTTT.

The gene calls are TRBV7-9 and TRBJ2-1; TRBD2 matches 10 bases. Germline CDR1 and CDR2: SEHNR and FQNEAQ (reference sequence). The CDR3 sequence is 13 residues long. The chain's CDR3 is CAGGTSVYNEQFF. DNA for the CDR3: TGTGCTGGTGGGACTAGCGTATACAATGAGCAGTTCTTC.

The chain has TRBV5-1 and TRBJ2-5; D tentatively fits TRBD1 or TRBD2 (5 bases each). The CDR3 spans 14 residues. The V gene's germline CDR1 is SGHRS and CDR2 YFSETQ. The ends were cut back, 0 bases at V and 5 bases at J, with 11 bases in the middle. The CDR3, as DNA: TGCGCCAGCAGCTTGGGATCGGGGCTGGAGACCCAGTACTTC. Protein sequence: CASSLGSGLETQYF.

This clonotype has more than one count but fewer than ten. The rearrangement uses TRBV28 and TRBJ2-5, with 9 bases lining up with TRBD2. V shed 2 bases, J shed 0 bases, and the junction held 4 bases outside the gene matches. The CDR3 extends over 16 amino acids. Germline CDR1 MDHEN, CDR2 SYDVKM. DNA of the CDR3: TGTGCCAGCAGTTTAGGACTAGCGACATACCAAGAGACCCAGTACTTC. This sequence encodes CASSLGLATYQETQYF.

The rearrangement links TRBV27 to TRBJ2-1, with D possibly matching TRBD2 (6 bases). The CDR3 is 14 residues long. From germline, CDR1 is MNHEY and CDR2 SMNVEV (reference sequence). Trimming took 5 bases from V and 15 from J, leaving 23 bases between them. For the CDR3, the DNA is TGTGCCAGCAGTCCAACAACGGGACTTAAACGTGCGTTCTTC. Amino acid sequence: CASSPTTGLKRAFF.

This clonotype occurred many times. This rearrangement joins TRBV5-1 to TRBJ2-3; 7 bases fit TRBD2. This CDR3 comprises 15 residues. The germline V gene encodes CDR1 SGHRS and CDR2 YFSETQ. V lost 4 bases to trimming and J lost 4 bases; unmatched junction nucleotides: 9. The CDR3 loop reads CASSPGRELADTQYF. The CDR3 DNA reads TGCGCCAGCAGCCCGGGGAGGGAGTTAGCAGATACGCAGTATTTT.

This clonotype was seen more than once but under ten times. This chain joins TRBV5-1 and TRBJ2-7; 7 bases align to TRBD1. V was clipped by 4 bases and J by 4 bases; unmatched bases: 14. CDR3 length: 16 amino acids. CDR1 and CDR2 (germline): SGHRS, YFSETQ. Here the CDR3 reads CASSPKVTGPWYEQYF. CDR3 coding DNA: TGCGCCAGCAGCCCGAAGGTGACAGGGCCTTGGTACGAGCAGTACTTC.

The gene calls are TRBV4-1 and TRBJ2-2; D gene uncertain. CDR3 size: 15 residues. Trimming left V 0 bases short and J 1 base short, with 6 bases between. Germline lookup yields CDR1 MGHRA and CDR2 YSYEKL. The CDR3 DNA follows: TGCGCCAGCAGCCAAGATTGGCAGAACACCGGGGAGCTGTTTTTT. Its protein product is CASSQDWQNTGELFF.

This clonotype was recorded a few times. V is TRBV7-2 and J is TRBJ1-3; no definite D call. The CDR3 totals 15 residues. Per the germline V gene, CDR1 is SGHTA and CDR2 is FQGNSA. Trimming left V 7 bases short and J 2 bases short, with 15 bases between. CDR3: CASTSSGSPGNTIYF. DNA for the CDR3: TGTGCCAGCACGAGTAGCGGTTCCCCTGGAAACACCATATATTTT.

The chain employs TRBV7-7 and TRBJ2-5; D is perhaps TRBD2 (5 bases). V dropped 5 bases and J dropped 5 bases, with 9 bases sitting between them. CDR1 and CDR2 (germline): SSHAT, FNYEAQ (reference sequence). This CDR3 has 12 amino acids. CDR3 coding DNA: TGTGCCAGCAGCCCCACGGGGGAGACCCAGTACTTC. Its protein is CASSPTGETQYF.

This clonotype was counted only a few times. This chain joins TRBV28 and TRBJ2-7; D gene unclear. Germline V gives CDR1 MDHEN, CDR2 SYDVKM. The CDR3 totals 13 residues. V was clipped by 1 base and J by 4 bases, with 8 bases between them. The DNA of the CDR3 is TGTGCCAGCAGTTTATTGACCGAGTACGAGCAGTACTTC. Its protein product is CASSLLTEYEQYF.

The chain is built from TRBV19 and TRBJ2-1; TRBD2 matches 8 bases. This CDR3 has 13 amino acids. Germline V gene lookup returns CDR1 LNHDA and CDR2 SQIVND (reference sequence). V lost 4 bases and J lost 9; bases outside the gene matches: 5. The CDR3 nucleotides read TGTGCCAGTAGTAGTCTTCGGGGGGGTGAGCAGTTCTTC. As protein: CASSSLRGGEQFF. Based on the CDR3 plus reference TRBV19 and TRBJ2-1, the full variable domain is DGGITQSPKYLFRKEGQNVTLSCEQNLNHDAMYWYRQDPGQGLRLIYYSQIVNDFQKGDIAEGYSVSREKKESFPLTVTSAQKNPTAFYLCASSSLRGGEQFFGPGTRLTVL.